This entry describes one T cell receptor (beta chain). Trimming left V 2 bases short and J 5 bases short, with 12 bases between. This CDR3 is 14 amino acids long. Germline V gene lookup returns CDR1 MNHEY and CDR2 SVGAGI. These data come from a study of Ad26.COV2.S vaccination and SARS-CoV-2 variants. The treatment: about 20 received Ad26.COV2.S at low or high dose, single or two shots; 5 received placebo; per-sample allocation not given. The samples date from day 63 after the first vaccine or placebo injection. TCRdb's table, derived via immunoSEQ multiplex PCR, lists solely in-frame clones and lacks some. Of some 400,000 clones in the sample, approximately 90% were seen once.

The clonotype was recovered from a person aged 18-60 years who received the Ad26.COV2.S COVID-19 vaccine or a placebo. The rearrangement uses TRBV6-5 and TRBJ1-1; D might be TRBD1 (5 bases). Sequenced here: peripheral blood, sampled in a trial of Ad26.COV2.S vaccine versus placebo. CDR3 in amino acids: CASSYNQGFTEAFF. The CDR3 DNA reads TGTGCCAGCAGTTACAACCAGGGATTTACTGAAGCTTTCTTT.